Reported below is one T cell receptor beta chain. Its antigen is not yet known. Per-base qualities were not stored, and no clone one base away is much larger. This entry comes from a study of metastatic and nonmetastatic thyroid tumors (dated by TCRdb to 2020 to 2022). For the wider study: For patients with malignant and with benign thyroid disease, the researchers compared repertoires between peripheral blood samples and tumor or nodule tissue samples.

At the junction V is shortened by 5 bases and J by 4 bases; bases outside the gene matches: 5. For CDR1 and CDR2, the germline V gene lists SGHRS and YFSETQ. Its CDR3 holds 13 amino acids, cysteine through phenylalanine. Kept here is only the CDR3 DNA, which spans 39 bases and is read in frame from base 1. Libraries were made using PCR. Sequenced on an Illumina HiSeq 4000. High-throughput sequencing was used to profile the TCR beta-chain CDR3 region of every patient. Per the source publication's procedure: CDR3 differences across clinicopathological groups were used to build a classifier for discriminating distant-metastatic papillary thyroid cancer patients. The Shannon index was used to measure repertoire diversity, and the Morisita-Horn index was used to measure how similar tumor and blood repertoires were. In-frame beta chains were kept once TCRdb had trimmed the public reads at Q25 with fastp and called clones with MiXCR. The V and J calls were determined by TCRdb, not by the authors. Across this sample there are tens of thousands of clones, with 15% seen only once. The ten biggest clones cover about 3.3% of the sample.

None of the patients had been given any treatment before thyroid surgery. Using T-cell receptor beta sequencing, the study looked back at clinical samples from patients collected from the early 2010s to the late 2010s. Results and caveats for the whole study, not just this receptor: TCR beta diversity was reported as significantly higher in malignant tumors than in benign nodules, in both blood and tumor samples.

The clonotype comes from a female donor with papillary thyroid cancer or a benign thyroid nodule (not recorded which). Some clones in this sample may be carry-over from other donors' samples. The rearrangement joined TRBV5-1 to TRBJ2-7, and 8 junctional nucleotides match TRBD1. Material for sequencing was blood. The CDR3: CASSRDRYYEQYF. The nucleotides are TGCGCCAGCAGTAGGGACAGGTATTACGAGCAGTACTTC.